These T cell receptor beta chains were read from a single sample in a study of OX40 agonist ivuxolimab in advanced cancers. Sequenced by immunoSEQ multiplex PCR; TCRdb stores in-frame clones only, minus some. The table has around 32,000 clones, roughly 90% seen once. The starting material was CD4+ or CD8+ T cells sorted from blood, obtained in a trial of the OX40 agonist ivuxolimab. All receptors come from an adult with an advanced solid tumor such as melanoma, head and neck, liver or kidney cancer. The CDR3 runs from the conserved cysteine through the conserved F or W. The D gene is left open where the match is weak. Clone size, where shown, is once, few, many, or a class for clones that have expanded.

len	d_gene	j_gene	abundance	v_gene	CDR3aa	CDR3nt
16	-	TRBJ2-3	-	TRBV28	CASSQGPFQLTDTQYF	TGTGCCAGCAGTCAGGGACCATTCCAGCTCACAGATACGCAGTATTTT
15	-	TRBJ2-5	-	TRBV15	CATSRTTGFQETQYF	TGTGCCACCAGCAGAACGACTGGTTTCCAAGAGACCCAGTACTTC
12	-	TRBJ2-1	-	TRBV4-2	CASSHSSGEQFF	TGTGCCAGCAGCCACTCCTCGGGTGAGCAGTTCTTC
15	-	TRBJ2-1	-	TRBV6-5	CASSPPGSGYNEQFF	TGTGCCAGCAGTCCGCCAGGGTCGGGCTACAATGAGCAGTTCTTC
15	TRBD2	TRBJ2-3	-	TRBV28	CASSSGTSGRDTQYF	TGTGCCAGCAGTTCCGGGACTAGCGGGAGAGATACGCAGTATTTT
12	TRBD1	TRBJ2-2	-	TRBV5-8	CASSWTGGELFF	TGTGCCAGCAGCTGGACAGGTGGGGAGCTGTTTTTT
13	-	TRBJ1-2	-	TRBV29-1	CSVEFIRNYGYTF	TGCAGCGTTGAATTCATACGAAACTATGGCTACACCTTC
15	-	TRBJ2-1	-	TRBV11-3	CASSWANDGYNEQFF	TGTGCCAGCAGCTGGGCAAACGACGGTTACAATGAGCAGTTCTTC
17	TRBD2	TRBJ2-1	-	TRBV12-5	CASGATPGLASYNEQFF	TGTGCTAGTGGTGCGACCCCGGGACTAGCGTCGTACAATGAGCAGTTCTTC
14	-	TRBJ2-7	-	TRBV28	CASRRGSSSYEQYF	TGTGCCAGCCGCCGGGGGTCTTCGTCCTACGAGCAGTACTTC
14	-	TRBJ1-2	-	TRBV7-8	CASSPRDGTYGYTF	TGTGCCAGCAGCCCCCGGGACGGCACCTATGGCTACACCTTC
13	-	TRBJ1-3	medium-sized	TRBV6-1	CASSEAELNTIYF	TGTGCCAGCAGTGAAGCGGAACTAAACACCATATATTTT
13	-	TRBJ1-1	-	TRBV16	CASSQLVNTEAFF	TGTGCCAGCAGCCAATTGGTGAACACTGAAGCTTTCTTT
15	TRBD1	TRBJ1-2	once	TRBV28	CASSLSGTGYYGYTF	TGTGCCAGCAGTTTATCCGGGACAGGGTACTATGGCTACACCTTC
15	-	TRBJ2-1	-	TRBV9	CASSVYIGSGNEQFF	TGTGCCAGCAGCGTTTATATTGGTTCGGGGAATGAGCAGTTCTTC